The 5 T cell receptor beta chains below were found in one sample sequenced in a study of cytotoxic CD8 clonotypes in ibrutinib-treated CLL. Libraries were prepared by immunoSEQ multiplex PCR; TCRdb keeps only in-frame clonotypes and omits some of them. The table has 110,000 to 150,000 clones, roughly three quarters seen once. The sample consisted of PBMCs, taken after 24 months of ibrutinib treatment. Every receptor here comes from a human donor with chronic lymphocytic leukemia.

The CDR3 DNA reads TGTGCCAGTAGTATGAGGGGGGGGCTAGAGACCCAGTACTTC. Translated: CASSMRGGLETQYF. The chain combines TRBV19 with TRBJ2-5; a possible D gene is TRBD2 (7 bases). Germline CDR1 and CDR2: LNHDA and SQIVND (reference sequence). Trimming removed 3 bases at V and 4 bases at J, with 12 bases between. The CDR3 has 14 residues. The entire variable domain, with the rest obtained from reference TRBV19 and TRBJ2-5, is as follows: DGGITQSPKYLFRKEGQNVTLSCEQNLNHDAMYWYRQDPGQGLRLIYYSQIVNDFQKGDIAEGYSVSREKKESFPLTVTSAQKNPTAFYLCASSMRGGLETQYFGPGTRLLVL.

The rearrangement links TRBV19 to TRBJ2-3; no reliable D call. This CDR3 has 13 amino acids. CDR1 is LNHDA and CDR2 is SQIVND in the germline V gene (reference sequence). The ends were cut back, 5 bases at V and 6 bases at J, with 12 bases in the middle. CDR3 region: CASSHPIRDTQYF. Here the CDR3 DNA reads TGTGCCAGTAGTCATCCAATCAGGGATACGCAGTATTTT.

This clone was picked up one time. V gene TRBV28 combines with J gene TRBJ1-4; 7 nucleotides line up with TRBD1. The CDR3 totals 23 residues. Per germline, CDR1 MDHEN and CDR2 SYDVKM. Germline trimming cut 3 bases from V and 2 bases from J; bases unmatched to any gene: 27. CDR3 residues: CASSLGPVSVSPRQGTTNEKLFF. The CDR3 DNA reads TGTGCCAGCAGTTTGGGCCCAGTTTCTGTAAGCCCTAGACAGGGAACGACTAATGAAAAACTGTTTTTT.

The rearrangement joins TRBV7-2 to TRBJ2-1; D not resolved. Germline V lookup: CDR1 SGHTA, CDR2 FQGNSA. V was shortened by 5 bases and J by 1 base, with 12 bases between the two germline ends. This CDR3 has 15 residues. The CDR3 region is CASSPESDSYNEQFF. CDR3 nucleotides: TGTGCCAGCAGCCCCGAGAGCGATTCCTACAATGAGCAGTTCTTC.

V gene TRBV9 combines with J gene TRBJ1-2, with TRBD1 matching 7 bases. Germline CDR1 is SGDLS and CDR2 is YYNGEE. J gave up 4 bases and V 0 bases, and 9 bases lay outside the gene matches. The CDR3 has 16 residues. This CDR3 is CASSVGRAGGGYGYTF. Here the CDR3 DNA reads TGTGCCAGCAGCGTAGGTCGGGCAGGGGGAGGCTATGGCTACACCTTC.